This TCR beta chain was identified in a study of T cell repertoires in cytomegalovirus infection. TCRdb ran MiXCR on the reads and lists one entry per CDR3 protein. The sample consists of hundreds of thousands of distinct CDR3 sequences, roughly 24% of them appearing once. This clonotype was counted once. Sequenced input: CD8+ T cells from PBMCs. This receptor was identified in a human donor in good health (CMV status not recorded). Some clones in this sample may be carry-over from other donors' samples.

CDR3 residues: CASSYLNNVGNEQFF. The CDR3 DNA is TGTGCCAGCAGTTACTTGAATAACGTTGGCAATGAGCAGTTCTTC. The chain couples TRBV6-2 or TRBV6-3 to TRBJ2-1; the D is unclear. This CDR3 spans 15 amino acids. Germline-derived CDR1 and CDR2 are MNHEY and SVGEGT. Trimming took off 1 base at V and 6 bases at J, with 13 bases between the two ends.